The table lists the clone carrying this TCR beta chain with a count of one. The antigen is undetermined. This sample is drawn from a study of siplizumab effects on memory and regulatory T cells. Measured with immunoSEQ multiplex PCR; TCRdb has only the in-frame clones, and not every one. The sample comprises approximately 50,000 clones, roughly 93% of which are singletons, and under 20% rests with the top ten. Study-wide points: Suppression by proliferating Tregs derived from siplizumab cultures was not verified. The drug siplizumab significantly decreased the alloreactive sequences that could be traced to unstimulated CD4+ memory cells.

V was clipped by 1 base and J by 5 bases, with 4 bases between them. The CDR3 is made up of 12 amino acids. Germline V CDR1 and CDR2: SGHRS, YFSETQ. This sequence was found in a human donor in good health. The sequenced sample consisted of CD8+ T cells sorted from blood. The chain carries TRBV5-1 and TRBJ2-1; D unresolved. This chain's CDR3 is CASSLTDNEQFF. DNA of the CDR3: TGCGCCAGCAGCTTGACGGACAATGAGCAGTTCTTC.